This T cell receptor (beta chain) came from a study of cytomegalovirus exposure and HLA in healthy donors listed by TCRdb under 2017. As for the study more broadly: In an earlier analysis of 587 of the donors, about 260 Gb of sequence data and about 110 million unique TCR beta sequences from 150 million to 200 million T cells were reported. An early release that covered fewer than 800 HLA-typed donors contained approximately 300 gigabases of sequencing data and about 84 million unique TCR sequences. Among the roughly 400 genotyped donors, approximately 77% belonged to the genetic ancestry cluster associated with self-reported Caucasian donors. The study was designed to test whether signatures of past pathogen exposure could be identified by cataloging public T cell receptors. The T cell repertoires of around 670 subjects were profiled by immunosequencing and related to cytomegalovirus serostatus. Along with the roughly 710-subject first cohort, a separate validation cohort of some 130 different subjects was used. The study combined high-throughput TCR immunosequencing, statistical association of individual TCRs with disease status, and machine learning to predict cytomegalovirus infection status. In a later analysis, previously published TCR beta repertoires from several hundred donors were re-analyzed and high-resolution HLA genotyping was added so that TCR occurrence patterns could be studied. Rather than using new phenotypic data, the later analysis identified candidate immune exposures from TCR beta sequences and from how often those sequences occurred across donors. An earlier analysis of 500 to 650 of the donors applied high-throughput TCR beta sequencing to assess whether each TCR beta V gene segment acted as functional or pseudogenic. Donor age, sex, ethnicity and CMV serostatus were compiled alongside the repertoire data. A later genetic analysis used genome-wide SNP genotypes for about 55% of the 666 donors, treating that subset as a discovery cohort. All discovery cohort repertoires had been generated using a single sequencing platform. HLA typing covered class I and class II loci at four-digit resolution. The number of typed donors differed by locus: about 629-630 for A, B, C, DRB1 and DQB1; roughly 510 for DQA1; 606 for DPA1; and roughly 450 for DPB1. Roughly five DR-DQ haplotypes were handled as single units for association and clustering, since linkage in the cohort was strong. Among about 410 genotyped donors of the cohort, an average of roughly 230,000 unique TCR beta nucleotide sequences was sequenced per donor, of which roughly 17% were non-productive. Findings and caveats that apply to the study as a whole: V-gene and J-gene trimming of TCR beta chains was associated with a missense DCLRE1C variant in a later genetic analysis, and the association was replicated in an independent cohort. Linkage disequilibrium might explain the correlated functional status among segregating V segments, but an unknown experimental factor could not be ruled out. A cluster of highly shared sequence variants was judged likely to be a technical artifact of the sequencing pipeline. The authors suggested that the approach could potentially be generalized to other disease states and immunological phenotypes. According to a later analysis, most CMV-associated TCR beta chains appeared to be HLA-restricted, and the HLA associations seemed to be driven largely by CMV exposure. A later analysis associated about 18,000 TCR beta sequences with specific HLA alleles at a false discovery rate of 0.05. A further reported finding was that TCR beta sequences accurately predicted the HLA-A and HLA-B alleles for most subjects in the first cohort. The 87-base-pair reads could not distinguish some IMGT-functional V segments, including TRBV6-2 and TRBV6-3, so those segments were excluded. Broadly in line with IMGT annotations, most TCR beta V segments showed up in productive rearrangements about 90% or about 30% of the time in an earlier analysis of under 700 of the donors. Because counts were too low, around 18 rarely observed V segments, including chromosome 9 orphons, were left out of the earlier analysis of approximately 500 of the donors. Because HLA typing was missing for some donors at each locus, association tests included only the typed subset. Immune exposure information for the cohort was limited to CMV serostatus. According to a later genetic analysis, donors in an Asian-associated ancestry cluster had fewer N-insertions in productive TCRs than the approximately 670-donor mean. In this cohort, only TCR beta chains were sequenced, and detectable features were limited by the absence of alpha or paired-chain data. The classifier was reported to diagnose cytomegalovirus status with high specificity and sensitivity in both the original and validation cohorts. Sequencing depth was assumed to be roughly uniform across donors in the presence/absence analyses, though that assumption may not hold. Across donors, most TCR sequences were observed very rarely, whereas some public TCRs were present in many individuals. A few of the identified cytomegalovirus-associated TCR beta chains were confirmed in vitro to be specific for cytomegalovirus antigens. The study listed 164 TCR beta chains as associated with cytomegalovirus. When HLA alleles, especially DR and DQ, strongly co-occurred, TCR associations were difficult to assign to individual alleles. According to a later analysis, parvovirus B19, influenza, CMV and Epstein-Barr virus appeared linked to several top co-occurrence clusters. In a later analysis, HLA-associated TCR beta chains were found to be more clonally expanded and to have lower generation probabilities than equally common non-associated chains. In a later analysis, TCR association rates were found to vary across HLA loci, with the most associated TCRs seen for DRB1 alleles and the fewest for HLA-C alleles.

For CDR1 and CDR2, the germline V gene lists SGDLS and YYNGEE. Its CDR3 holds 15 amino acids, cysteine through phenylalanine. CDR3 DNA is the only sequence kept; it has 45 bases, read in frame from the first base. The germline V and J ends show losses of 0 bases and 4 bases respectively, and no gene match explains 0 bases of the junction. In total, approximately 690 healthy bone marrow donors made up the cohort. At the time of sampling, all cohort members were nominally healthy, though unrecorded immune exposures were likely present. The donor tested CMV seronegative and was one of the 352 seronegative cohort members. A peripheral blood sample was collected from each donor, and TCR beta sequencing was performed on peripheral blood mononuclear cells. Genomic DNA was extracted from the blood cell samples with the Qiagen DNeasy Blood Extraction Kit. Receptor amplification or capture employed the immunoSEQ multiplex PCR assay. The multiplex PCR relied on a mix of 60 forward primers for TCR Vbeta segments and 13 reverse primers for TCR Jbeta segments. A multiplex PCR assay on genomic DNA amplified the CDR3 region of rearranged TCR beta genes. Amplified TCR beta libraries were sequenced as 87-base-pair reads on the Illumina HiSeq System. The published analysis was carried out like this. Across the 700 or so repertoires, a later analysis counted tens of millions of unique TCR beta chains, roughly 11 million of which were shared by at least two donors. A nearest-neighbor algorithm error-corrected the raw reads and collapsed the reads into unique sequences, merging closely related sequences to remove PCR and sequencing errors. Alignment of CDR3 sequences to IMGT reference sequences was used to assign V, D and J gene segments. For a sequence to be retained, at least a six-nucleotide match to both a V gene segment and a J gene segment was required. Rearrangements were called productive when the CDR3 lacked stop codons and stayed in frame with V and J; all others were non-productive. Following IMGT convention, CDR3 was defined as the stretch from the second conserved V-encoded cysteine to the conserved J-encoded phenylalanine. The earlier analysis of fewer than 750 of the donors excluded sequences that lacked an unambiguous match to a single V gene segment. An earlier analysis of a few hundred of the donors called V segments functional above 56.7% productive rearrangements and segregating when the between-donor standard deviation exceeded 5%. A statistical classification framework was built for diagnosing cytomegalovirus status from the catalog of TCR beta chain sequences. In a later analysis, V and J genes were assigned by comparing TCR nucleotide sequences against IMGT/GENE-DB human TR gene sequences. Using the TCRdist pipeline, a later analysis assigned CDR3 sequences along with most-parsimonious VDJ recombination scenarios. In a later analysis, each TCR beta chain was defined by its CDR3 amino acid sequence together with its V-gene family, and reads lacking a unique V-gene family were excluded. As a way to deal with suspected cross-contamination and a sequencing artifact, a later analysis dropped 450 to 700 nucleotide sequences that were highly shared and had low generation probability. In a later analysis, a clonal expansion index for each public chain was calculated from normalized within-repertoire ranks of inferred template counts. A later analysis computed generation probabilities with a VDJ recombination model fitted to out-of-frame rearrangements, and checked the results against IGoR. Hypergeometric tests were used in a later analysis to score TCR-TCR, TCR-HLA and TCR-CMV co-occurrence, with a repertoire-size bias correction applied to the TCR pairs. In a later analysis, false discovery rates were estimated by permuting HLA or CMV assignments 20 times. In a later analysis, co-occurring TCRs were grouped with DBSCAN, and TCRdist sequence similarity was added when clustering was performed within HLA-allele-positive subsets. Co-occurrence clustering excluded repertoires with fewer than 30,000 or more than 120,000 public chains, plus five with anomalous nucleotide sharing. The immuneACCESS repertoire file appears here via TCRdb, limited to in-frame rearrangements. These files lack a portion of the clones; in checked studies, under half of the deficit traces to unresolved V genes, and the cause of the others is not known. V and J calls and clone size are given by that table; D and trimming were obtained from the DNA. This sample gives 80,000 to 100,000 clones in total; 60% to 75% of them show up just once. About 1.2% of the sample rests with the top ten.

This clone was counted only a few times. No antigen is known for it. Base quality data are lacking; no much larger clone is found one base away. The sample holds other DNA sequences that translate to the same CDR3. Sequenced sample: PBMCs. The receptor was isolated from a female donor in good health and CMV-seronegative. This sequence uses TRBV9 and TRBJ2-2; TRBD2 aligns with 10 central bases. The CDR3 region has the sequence CASSVASGSTGELFF. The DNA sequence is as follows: TGTGCCAGCAGCGTAGCTAGCGGGAGCACCGGGGAGCTGTTTTTT.